The clone carrying this T cell receptor (beta chain) was counted a single time. These data are taken from a study of blood T cell repertoires in COVID-19. On the study more broadly: Sources were T cells, B-cell-depleted T cells, or PBMCs; the material itself was cDNA or gDNA.

Methods used by the authors: The assay estimated nucleated cells by amplifying reference gene primers. The data were produced by immunoSEQ multiplex PCR, yet TCRdb's version contains in-frame clones alone and is incomplete. From that table come the V and J calls and clone size; the DNA was used to work out D and trimming. Of approximately 50,000 clones in the sample, more than 80% are singletons; the top ten hold roughly 2.3%. The CDR3 consists of 13 residues. The V gene end was trimmed by 6 bases and the J gene end by 4 bases; junction bases not matched to a gene: 5. The V gene's germline CDR1 is SGHTA and CDR2 FQGNSA.

The TCR comes from a human donor in a cohort sampled during active COVID-19. The gene calls are TRBV7-2 and TRBJ1-2; 7 bases match TRBD1. Sequenced sample: peripheral blood. This CDR3 is CASRSTGSYGYTF. CDR3 coding DNA: TGTGCCAGCAGATCGACAGGGTCCTATGGCTACACCTTC.